This T cell receptor beta chain was identified in a study of T cells after posttransplantation cyclophosphamide. Germline CDR1 SGHRS, CDR2 YFSETQ. With 3 bases removed from V and 0 bases from J, the gap between germline ends came to 18 bases. The CDR3 spans 17 residues. Measured with immunoSEQ multiplex PCR; TCRdb has only the in-frame clones, and not every one. This sample has 17,000 or so clones, each found more than once. Cyclophosphamide on days +3 and +4 followed busulfan-fludarabine conditioning and a marrow graft. There are many counts of this clone. The V call is TRBV5-1, the J call TRBJ1-1; tentatively, D is TRBD1 (5 bases). The sample in question was PBMCs, obtained after allogeneic stem cell transplant with posttransplant cyclophosphamide. The sequence was obtained from a female patient aged 30-39 years who received an allogeneic stem cell transplant from a related donor, was CMV-positive, and had no GVHD. The graft donor may have given rise to some T cells. CDR3 amino acids: CASSWWGQDELNTEAFF. The DNA for the CDR3 is TGCGCCAGCAGCTGGTGGGGCCAGGACGAATTGAACACTGAAGCTTTCTTT.